This TCR beta chain came from a study of blood T cell repertoires in COVID-19. Study context: PBMCs, B-cell-depleted T cells, or T cells provided the cDNA or gDNA that made up the material.

There are 15 residues in the CDR3. V shed 1 base and J 2 bases; nucleotides not matched to a gene: 2. The germline gives CDR1 LGHNA, CDR2 YSLEER. TCRdb's table, derived via immunoSEQ multiplex PCR, lists solely in-frame clones and lacks some. Among more than 250,000 clones listed, around 90% were seen once. Everyone who took part was 18 to 89 years old, and they came from 24 US areas. The chain employs TRBV4-3 and TRBJ2-3; 8 nucleotides agree with TRBD2. The TCR comes from a woman in her thirties or forties who had recovered from COVID-19. The sequencing sample was made of PBMCs or T cells enriched from blood (not recorded which). The CDR3 loop reads CASSQGGLATDTQYF. CDR3 sequence (DNA): TGCGCCAGCAGCCAAGGTGGACTAGCCACAGATACGCAGTATTTT.